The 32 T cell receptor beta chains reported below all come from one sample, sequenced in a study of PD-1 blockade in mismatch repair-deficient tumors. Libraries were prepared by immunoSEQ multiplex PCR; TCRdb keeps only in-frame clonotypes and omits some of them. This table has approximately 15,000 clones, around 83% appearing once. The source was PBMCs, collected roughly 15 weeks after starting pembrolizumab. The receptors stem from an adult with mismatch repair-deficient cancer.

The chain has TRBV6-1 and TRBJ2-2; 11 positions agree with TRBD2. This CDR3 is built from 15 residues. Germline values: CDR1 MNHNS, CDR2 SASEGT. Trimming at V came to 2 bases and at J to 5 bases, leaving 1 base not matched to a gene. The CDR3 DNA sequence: TGTGCCAGCAGTGAACTAGCGGGAGGTACCGGGGAGCTGTTTTTT. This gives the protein CASSELAGGTGELFF.

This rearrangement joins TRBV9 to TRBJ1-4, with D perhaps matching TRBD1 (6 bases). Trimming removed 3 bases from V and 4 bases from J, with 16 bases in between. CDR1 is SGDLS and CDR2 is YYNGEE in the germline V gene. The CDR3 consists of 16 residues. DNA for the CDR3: TGTGCCAGCAGCGCAGGTGGACAGACGTTTAATGAAAAACTGTTTTTT. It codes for CASSAGGQTFNEKLFF.

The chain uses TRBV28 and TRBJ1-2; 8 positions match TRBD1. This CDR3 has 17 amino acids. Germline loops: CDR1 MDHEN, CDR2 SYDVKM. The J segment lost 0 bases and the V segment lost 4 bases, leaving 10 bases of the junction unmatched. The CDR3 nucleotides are TGTGCCAGCAGTTCCCGGACAGGGCGCTGGCCTAACTATGGCTACACCTTC. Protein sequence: CASSSRTGRWPNYGYTF.

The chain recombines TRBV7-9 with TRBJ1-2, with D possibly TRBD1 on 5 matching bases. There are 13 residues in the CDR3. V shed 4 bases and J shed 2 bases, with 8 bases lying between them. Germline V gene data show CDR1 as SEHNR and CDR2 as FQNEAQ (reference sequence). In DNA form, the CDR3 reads TGTGCCAGCAGCTCACAGGAGAACTATGGCTACACCTTC. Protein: CASSSQENYGYTF.

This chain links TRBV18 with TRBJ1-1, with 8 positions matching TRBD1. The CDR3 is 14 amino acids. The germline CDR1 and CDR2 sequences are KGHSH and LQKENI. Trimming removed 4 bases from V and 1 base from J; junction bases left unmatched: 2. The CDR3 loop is CASSLGQENTEAFF. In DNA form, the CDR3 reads TGTGCCAGCTCACTGGGACAGGAGAACACTGAAGCTTTCTTT.

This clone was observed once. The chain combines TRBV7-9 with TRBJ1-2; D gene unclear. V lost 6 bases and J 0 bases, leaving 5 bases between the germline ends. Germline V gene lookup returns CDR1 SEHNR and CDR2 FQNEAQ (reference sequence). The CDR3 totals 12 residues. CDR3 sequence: CASSQTNYGYTF. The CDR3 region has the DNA TGTGCCAGCAGTCAAACTAACTATGGCTACACCTTC.

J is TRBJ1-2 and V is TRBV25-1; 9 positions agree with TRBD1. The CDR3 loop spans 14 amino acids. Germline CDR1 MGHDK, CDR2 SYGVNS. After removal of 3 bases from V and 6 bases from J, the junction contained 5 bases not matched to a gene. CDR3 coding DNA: TGTGCCAGCAGTGAGTATACAGGGGGCCATGGCTACACCTTC. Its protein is CASSEYTGGHGYTF.

CDR3 coding DNA: TGCGCCAGCAGCCAAGGTGTAGCGGGAGTGGTGTTGAATGAGCAGTTCTTC. Its translation: CASSQGVAGVVLNEQFF. The chain employs TRBV4-1 and TRBJ2-1; TRBD2 agrees at 9 bases. The germline gives CDR1 MGHRA, CDR2 YSYEKL. J lost 7 bases, V lost 1 base, and 11 bases had no gene match. This CDR3 has 17 amino acids.

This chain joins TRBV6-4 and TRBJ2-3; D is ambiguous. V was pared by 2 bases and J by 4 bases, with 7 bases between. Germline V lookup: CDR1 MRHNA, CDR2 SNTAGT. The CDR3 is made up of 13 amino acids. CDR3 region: CASSDQSADTQYF. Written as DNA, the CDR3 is TGTGCCAGCAGTGACCAGAGCGCAGATACGCAGTATTTT.

The CDR3 nucleotides are TGTGCCAGCAGCCCAGTAGCGGGTACTCACTACAATGAGCAGTTCTTC. Translation gives CASSPVAGTHYNEQFF. The J gene is TRBJ2-1, the V gene TRBV7-6, with 7 bases aligning to TRBD2. CDR1 and CDR2 from the germline V gene are SGHVS and FNYEAQ. The CDR3 is 16 residues long. V lost 5 bases and J lost 3; bases outside the gene matches: 10.

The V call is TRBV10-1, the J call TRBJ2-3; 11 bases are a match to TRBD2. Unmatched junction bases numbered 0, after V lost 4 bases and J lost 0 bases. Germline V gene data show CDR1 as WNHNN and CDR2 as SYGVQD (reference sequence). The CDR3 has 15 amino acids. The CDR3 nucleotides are TGCGCCAGCAGTGGACTAGCGGGGAGCACAGATACGCAGTATTTT. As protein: CASSGLAGSTDTQYF.

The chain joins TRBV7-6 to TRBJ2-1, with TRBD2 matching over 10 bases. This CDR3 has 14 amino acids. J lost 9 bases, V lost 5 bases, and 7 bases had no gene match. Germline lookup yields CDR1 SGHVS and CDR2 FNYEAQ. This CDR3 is CASSPGTSVTEQFF. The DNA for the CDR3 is TGTGCCAGCAGCCCCGGGACTAGCGTCACTGAGCAGTTCTTC. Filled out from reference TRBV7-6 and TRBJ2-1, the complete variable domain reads GAGVSQSPRYKVTKRGQDVALRCDPISGHVSLYWYRQALGQGPEFLTYFNYEAQQDKSGLPNDRFSAERPEGSISTLTIQRTEQRDSAMYRCASSPGTSVTEQFFGPGTRLTVL.

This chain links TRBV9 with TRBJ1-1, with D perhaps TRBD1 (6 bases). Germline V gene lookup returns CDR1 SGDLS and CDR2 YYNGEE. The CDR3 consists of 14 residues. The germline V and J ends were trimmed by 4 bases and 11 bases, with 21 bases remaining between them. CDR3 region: CASSPQLDSTVAFF. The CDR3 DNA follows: TGTGCCAGCAGCCCGCAGCTGGACAGTACGGTGGCTTTCTTT.

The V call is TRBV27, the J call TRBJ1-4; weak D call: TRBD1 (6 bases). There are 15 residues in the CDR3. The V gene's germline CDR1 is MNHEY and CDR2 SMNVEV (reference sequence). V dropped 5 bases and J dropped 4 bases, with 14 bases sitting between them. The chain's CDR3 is CASSPGTLFNEKLFF. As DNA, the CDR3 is TGTGCCAGCAGTCCAGGGACACTTTTTAATGAAAAACTGTTTTTT.

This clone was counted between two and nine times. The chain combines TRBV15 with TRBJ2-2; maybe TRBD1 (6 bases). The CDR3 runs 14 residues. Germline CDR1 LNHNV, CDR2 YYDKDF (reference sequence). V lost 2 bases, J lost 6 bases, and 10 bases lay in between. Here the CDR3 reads CATSRTGSAGELFF. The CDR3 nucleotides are TGTGCCACCAGCAGAACAGGGTCGGCCGGGGAGCTGTTTTTT. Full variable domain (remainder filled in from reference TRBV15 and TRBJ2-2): DAMVIQNPRYQVTQFGKPVTLSCSQTLNHNVMYWYQQKSSQAPKLLFHYYDKDFNNEADTPDNFQSRRPNTSFCFLDIRSPGLGDTAMYLCATSRTGSAGELFFGEGSRLTVL.

The DNA of the CDR3 is TGTGCCAGCAGCTTGGAGGAGCCTAGCATGAACACTGAAGCTTTCTTT. Translation gives CASSLEEPSMNTEAFF. This chain connects TRBV7-8 to TRBJ1-1, with D uncertain. Germline loops: CDR1 SGHVS, CDR2 FQNEAQ. The V end lost 3 bases, the J end lost 0 bases, and 14 bases lay between the germline ends. The CDR3 has 16 residues.

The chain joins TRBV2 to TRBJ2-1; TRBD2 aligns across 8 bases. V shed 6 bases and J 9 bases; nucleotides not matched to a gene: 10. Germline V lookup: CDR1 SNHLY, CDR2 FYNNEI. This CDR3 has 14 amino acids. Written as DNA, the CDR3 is TGTGCCAGCAGCACCGGGACTAGTGTAAGTGAGCAGTTCTTC. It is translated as CASSTGTSVSEQFF.

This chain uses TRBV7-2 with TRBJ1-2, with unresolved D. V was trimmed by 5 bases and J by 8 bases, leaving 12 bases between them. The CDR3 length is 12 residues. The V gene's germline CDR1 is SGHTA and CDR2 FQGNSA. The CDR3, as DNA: TGTGCCAGCAGCCCCTCAGTGCGGGGCTACACCTTC. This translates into CASSPSVRGYTF.

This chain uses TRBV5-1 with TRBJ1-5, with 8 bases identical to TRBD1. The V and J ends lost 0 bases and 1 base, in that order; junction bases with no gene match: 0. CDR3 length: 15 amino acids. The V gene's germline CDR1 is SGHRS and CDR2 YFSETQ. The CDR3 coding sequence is TGCGCCAGCAGCTTGGGACAGGGGAGCAATCAGCCCCAGCATTTT. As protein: CASSLGQGSNQPQHF.

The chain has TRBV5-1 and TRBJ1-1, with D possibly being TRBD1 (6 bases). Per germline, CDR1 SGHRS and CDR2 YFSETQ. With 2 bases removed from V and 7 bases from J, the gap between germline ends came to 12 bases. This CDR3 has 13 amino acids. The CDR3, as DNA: TGCGCCAGCAGCTTAGGAATCAGGGGTGAAGCTTTCTTT. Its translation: CASSLGIRGEAFF. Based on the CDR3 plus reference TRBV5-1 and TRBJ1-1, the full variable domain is KAGVTQTPRYLIKTRGQQVTLSCSPISGHRSVSWYQQTPGQGLQFLFEYFSETQRNKGNFPGRFSGRQFSNSRSEMNVSTLELGDSALYLCASSLGIRGEAFFGQGTRLTVV.

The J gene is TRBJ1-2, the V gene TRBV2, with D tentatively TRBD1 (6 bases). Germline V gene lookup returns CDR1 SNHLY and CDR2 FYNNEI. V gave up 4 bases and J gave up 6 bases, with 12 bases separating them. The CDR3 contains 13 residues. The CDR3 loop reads CASSAGRGDGYTF. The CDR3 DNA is TGTGCCAGCAGTGCAGGCAGGGGAGATGGCTACACCTTC.

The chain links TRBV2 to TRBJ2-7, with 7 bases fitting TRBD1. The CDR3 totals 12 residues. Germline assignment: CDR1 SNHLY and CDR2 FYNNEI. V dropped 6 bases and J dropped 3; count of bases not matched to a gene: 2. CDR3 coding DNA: TGTGCCAGCAGAGGGGACAGCTACGAGCAGTACTTC. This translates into CASRGDSYEQYF.

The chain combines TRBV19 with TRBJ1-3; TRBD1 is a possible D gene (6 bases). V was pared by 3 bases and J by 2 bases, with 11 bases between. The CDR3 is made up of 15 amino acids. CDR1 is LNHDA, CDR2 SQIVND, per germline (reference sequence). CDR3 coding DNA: TGTGCCAGTAGTATTAGGGGGGGCCCTGGAAACACCATATATTTT. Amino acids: CASSIRGGPGNTIYF.

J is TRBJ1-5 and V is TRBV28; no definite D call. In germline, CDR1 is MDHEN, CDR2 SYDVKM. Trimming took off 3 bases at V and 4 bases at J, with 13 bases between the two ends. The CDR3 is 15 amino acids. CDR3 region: CASSLMAGINQPQHF. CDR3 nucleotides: TGTGCCAGCAGTTTGATGGCAGGCATAAATCAGCCCCAGCATTTT.

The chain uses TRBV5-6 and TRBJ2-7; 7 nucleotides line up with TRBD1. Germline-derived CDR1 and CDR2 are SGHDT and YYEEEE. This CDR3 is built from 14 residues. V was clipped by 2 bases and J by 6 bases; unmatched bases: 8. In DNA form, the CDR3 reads TGTGCCAGCAGCTTATGGCAGGGGGAAGGCGAGCAGTACTTC. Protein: CASSLWQGEGEQYF. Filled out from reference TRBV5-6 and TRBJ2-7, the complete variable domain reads DAGVTQSPTHLIKTRGQQVTLRCSPKSGHDTVSWYQQALGQGPQFIFQYYEEEERQRGNFPDRFSGHQFPNYSSELNVNALLLGDSALYLCASSLWQGEGEQYFGPGTRLTVT.

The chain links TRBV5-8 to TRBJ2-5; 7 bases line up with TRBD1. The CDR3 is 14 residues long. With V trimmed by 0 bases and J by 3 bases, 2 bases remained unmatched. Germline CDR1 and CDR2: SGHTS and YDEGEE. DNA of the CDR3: TGTGCCAGCAGCTTGGCCGGGACAGAAGAGACCCAGTACTTC. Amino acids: CASSLAGTEETQYF.

The chain's CDR3 is CASSLRREETQYF. The CDR3 DNA follows: TGTGCCAGCAGTTTAAGGCGGGAAGAGACCCAGTACTTC. The chain joins TRBV27 to TRBJ2-5; D possibly corresponds to TRBD2 (5 bases). CDR3 length equals 13 residues. V dropped 2 bases and J dropped 3 bases, with 7 bases sitting between them. Germline CDR1 MNHEY, CDR2 SMNVEV (reference sequence).

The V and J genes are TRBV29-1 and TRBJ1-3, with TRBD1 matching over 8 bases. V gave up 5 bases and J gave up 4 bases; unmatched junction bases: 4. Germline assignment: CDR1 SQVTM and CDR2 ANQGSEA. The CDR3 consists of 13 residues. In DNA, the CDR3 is TGCAGCGTTCAGGGGGCGTTAGGAAACACCATATATTTT. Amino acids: CSVQGALGNTIYF.

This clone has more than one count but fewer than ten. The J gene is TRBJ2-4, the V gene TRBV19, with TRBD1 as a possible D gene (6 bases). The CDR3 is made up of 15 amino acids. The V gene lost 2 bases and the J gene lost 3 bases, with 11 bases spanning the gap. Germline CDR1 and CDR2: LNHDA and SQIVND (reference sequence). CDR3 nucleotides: TGTGCCAGTAGTATAAGGGGGTTGGGCAAAAACATTCAGTACTTC. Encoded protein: CASSIRGLGKNIQYF.

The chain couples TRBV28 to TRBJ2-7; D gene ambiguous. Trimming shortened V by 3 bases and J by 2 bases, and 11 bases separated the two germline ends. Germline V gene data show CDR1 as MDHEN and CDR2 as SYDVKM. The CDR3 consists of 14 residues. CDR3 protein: CASSLYISAYEQYF. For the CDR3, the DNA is TGTGCCAGCAGTTTGTACATAAGCGCCTACGAGCAGTACTTC.

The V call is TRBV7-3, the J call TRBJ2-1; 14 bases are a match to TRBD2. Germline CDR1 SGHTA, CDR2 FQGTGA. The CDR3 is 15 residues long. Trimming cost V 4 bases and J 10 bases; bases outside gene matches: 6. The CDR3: CASSWGLAGVREQFF. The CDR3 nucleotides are TGTGCCAGCAGCTGGGGACTAGCGGGAGTTCGGGAGCAGTTCTTC.

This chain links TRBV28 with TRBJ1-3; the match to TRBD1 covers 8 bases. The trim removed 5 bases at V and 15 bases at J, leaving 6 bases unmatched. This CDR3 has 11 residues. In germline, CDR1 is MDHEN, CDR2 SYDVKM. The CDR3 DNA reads TGTGCCAGCAGTACAGACAGGGGCCAATATTTT. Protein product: CASSTDRGQYF.